This is a list of T cell receptor beta chains from one sample in a study of blood T cell repertoires in COVID-19. Here immunoSEQ multiplex PCR was the method, and the copy in TCRdb shows in-frame clones only, minus some. The sample holds 65,000 to 85,000 clones, roughly 87% seen once. Sequencing was carried out using peripheral blood. The source is a woman aged 18-29 years with acute or convalescent COVID-19. Each CDR3 is given with its conserved first and last residue. A D gene is named only where the DNA matches it firmly. The size entry is marked missing in some rows and otherwise reads once, few, many or a size class.

size: .; J: TRBJ1-3; D: .; V: TRBV30; DNA: TGTGCCTGGAGTGTACACTTGGCAGGCAACGGTCACACCATATATTTT; CDR3: CAWSVHLAGNGHTIYF
size: .; J: TRBJ1-6; D: .; V: TRBV4-3; DNA: TGCGCCAGCAGCCAAGTAGGGGGTTCACCCCTCCACTTT; CDR3: CASSQVGGSPLHF
size: once; J: TRBJ1-5; D: .; V: TRBV10-3; DNA: TGTGCCATCAGTGAGGGGGGGGCCCATCAGCCCCAGCATTTT; CDR3: CAISEGGAHQPQHF
size: .; J: TRBJ2-3; D: .; V: TRBV19; DNA: TGTGCCAGTAGTACACTATCAAAGAGCACAGATACGCAGTATTTT; CDR3: CASSTLSKSTDTQYF
size: .; J: TRBJ2-1; D: TRBD2; V: TRBV6-1; DNA: TGTGCCAGCAGTGAATTGGGACTAGCGGGAAACTACAATGAGCAGTTCTTC; CDR3: CASSELGLAGNYNEQFF
size: .; J: TRBJ2-6; D: TRBD1; V: TRBV7-9; DNA: TGTGCCAGCAGTGGGACAGGGGTATTTCGAAGCTCTTGGGCCAACGTCCTGACTTTC; CDR3: CASSGTGVFRSSWANVLTF
size: .; J: TRBJ2-7; D: TRBD1; V: TRBV4-1; DNA: TGCGCCAGCAGCCCACGACAGGGGACTTCCTACGAGCAGTACTTC; CDR3: CASSPRQGTSYEQYF
size: .; J: TRBJ1-6; D: TRBD1; V: TRBV19; DNA: TGTGCCAGTAGTAGGGGGACAGGGCTTCCCCTCCACTTT; CDR3: CASSRGTGLPLHF
size: .; J: TRBJ2-1; D: .; V: TRBV4-3; DNA: TGCGCCAGCAGCCAAGTTTACGCGGGATCGCCCTACAATGAGCAGTTCTTC; CDR3: CASSQVYAGSPYNEQFF
size: .; J: TRBJ1-4; D: .; V: TRBV12-3/TRBV12-4; DNA: TGTGCCAGCAGTCGGCAGGGAAATGAAAAACTGTTTTTT; CDR3: CASSRQGNEKLFF
size: .; J: TRBJ1-2; D: .; V: TRBV6-2/TRBV6-3; DNA: TGTGCCAGCAGTTACTCGGACAGAAACTATGGCTACACCTTC; CDR3: CASSYSDRNYGYTF
size: few; J: TRBJ2-7; D: TRBD2; V: TRBV19; DNA: TGTGCCAGTAGTCGGGAGGGGTCCTACGAGCAGTACTTC; CDR3: CASSREGSYEQYF
size: .; J: TRBJ1-1; D: TRBD1; V: TRBV19; DNA: TGTGCCAGTAGAGAAGGGGGCCGGGGGAACACTGAAGCTTTCTTT; CDR3: CASREGGRGNTEAFF
size: .; J: TRBJ1-4; D: .; V: TRBV5-1; DNA: TGCGCCAGCAGCTTGGACAGGGTAGTGGCTAATGAAAAACTGTTTTTT; CDR3: CASSLDRVVANEKLFF
size: few; J: TRBJ2-7; D: .; V: TRBV2; DNA: TGTGCCAGCAGTGGTGGGCGGGGCCTCTACGAGCAGTACTTC; CDR3: CASSGGRGLYEQYF
size: .; J: TRBJ1-4; D: .; V: TRBV4-1; DNA: TGCGCCAGCAGCCAAGATCAGGGTGACGAAAAACTGTTTTTT; CDR3: CASSQDQGDEKLFF
size: .; J: TRBJ2-3; D: .; V: TRBV5-1; DNA: TGCGCCAGCAGCTTGGACAGGCCTGAAGATACGCAGTATTTT; CDR3: CASSLDRPEDTQYF
size: .; J: TRBJ2-7; D: .; V: TRBV14; DNA: TGTGCCAGCAGCCAAACATCCTACGAGCAGTACTTC; CDR3: CASSQTSYEQYF
size: .; J: TRBJ2-7; D: .; V: TRBV7-2; DNA: TGTGCCAGCAGCTTAGCGGGGAGCACAACCTACGAGCAGTACTTC; CDR3: CASSLAGSTTYEQYF
size: .; J: TRBJ2-5; D: .; V: TRBV2; DNA: TGTGCCAGCACCGAGGGGGGGTACCAAGAGACCCAGTACTTC; CDR3: CASTEGGYQETQYF
size: .; J: TRBJ2-1; D: .; V: TRBV11-3; DNA: TGTGCCAGCAGCTTGAGGGGGTTTGGGAATGAGCAGTTCTTC; CDR3: CASSLRGFGNEQFF
size: .; J: TRBJ2-3; D: TRBD2; V: TRBV19; DNA: TGTGCCAGTACCCTAGCGGGGGGTCTCACAGATACGCAGTATTTT; CDR3: CASTLAGGLTDTQYF
size: .; J: TRBJ2-1; D: .; V: TRBV21-1; DNA: TGTGCCACAACCGACAGGGGGCGCATATATGAGCAGTTCTTC; CDR3: CATTDRGRIYEQFF
size: once; J: TRBJ1-1; D: TRBD1; V: TRBV7-2; DNA: TGTGCCAGCAGCTATGGGACAGGGAAAGGGAACACTGAAGCTTTCTTT; CDR3: CASSYGTGKGNTEAFF
size: .; J: TRBJ2-5; D: TRBD2; V: TRBV28; DNA: TGTGCCAGCAGCGTGAATTCCGGGACTAGCGGGGGGCCATTCGAGACCCAGTACTTC; CDR3: CASSVNSGTSGGPFETQYF
size: .; J: TRBJ2-7; D: TRBD2; V: TRBV20-1; DNA: TGCAGTGCTAGAGAGGGGGGGGAGTACTTC; CDR3: CSAREGGEYF